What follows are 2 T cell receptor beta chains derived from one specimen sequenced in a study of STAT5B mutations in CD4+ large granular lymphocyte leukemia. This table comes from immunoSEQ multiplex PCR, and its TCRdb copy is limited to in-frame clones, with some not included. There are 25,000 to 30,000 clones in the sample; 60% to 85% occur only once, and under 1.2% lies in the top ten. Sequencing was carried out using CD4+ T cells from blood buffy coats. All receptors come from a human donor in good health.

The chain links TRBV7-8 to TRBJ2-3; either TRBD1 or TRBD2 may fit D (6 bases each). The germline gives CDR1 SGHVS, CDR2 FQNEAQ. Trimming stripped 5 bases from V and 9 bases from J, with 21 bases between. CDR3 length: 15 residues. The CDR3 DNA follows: TGTGCCAGCAGCCCAAGGGGGGAAGCCGGGTGGACGCAGTATTTT. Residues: CASSPRGEAGWTQYF. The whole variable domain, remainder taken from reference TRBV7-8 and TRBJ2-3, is GAGVSQSPRYKVAKRGQDVALRCDPISGHVSLFWYQQALGQGPEFLTYFQNEAQLDKSGLPSDRFFAERPEGSVSTLKIQRTQQEDSAVYLCASSPRGEAGWTQYFGPGTRLTVL.

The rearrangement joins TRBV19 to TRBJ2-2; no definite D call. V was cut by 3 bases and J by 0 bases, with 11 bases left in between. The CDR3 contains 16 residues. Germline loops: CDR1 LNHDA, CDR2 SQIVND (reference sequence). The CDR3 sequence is CASSMGRQTNTGELFF. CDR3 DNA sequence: TGTGCCAGTAGTATGGGAAGGCAAACGAACACCGGGGAGCTGTTTTTT.